This entry lists 3 T cell receptor beta chains sequenced from one sample in a study of T cell repertoires in ileal Crohn's disease (dated by TCRdb to between 2019 and 2020). The sample's time point label, decoded: neoterminal ileum biopsy at postoperative endoscopy, about 6 months after surgery. Library preparation used the immunoSEQ multiplex PCR assay. TCRdb re-hosts the immuneACCESS table, in-frame sequences only. Its copies lack some clones; in the studies checked, an unresolved V gene accounts for under half of them, and the cause for the rest is not known. A total of about 13,000 clones appear in this sample, 65% to 80% of them only once. The top ten constitute 7% to 9% of the sample. The material sequenced was ileal tissue. The origin of the receptors is an adult with Crohn's disease.

This chain's CDR3 is CASSLRATGQDSPLHF. The CDR3 DNA is TGCGCCAGCAGCTTGAGGGCGACAGGGCAGGATTCACCCCTCCACTTT. The chain is built from TRBV5-1 and TRBJ1-6; 7 positions match TRBD1. CDR3 length: 16 residues. Germline-derived CDR1 and CDR2 are SGHRS and YFSETQ. Trimming removed 1 base from V and 8 bases from J; junction bases left unmatched: 9.

The chain couples TRBV7-8 to TRBJ1-6; D is possibly TRBD1 (6 bases). The CDR3 contains 14 residues. Trimming left V 6 bases short and J 10 bases short, with 16 bases between. CDR1 and CDR2 from the germline V gene are SGHVS and FQNEAQ. CDR3 in DNA: TGTGCCAGCAGTTTACAGGGCGAGGGGTCACCCCTCCACTTT. Translated: CASSLQGEGSPLHF.

The V call is TRBV7-8, the J call TRBJ2-5, with 10 bases lining up with TRBD1. Losses at the gene ends were 4 bases for V and 5 bases for J; bases not matched to a gene: 4. Germline CDR1 is SGHVS and CDR2 is FQNEAQ. The CDR3 is made up of 14 amino acids. The CDR3 DNA reads as TGTGCCAGCAGCTCGGGACAGGGGTCCGAGACCCAGTACTTC. Amino acids: CASSSGQGSETQYF.